This TCR beta chain originates from a study of blood T cell repertoires in COVID-19. Study details: Specimens from acute and convalescent COVID-19 originated in the United States, Italy and Spain. The analysed material was cDNA or gDNA that came from T cells, B-cell-depleted T cells, or PBMCs.

This CDR3 is built from 15 residues. CDR1 SGHTA and CDR2 FQGNSA come from the germline V gene. Losses at the gene ends were 2 bases for V and 5 bases for J; bases not matched to a gene: 5. Under the authors' procedure: Estimation of nucleated cell counts relied on the amplification of reference gene primers. TCRdb's table, derived via immunoSEQ multiplex PCR, lists solely in-frame clones and lacks some. V, J and clone size derive from that table, while D and trimming were established from the DNA sequence. The data hold roughly 390,000 clones, with about 85% observed a single time. V is TRBV7-2 and J is TRBJ2-2; 7 nucleotides match TRBD2. This receptor was identified in a woman between 18 and 29 years old with acute or convalescent COVID-19. Sample: peripheral blood. This chain's CDR3 is CASSLKRGYTGELFF. In DNA, the CDR3 is TGTGCCAGCAGCTTAAAGCGGGGTTATACCGGGGAGCTGTTTTTT.